The sample holds many counts of the clone carrying this T cell receptor (beta chain). Its antigen is not known. These data originate in a study of response to subunit inactivated influenza vaccine. Study-level points and caveats: Each seasonal flu vaccination may recruit only limited new T cells, authors suggested.

From the RT-PCR reads, TCRdb called clonotypes with MiXCR, one entry per CDR3 protein. The sample has about 520,000 distinct CDR3 sequences, 6.5% to 8% seen once; the top ten hold around 13%. The CDR3 runs to 16 residues. The V gene lost 2 bases and the J gene lost 2 bases, with 16 bases spanning the gap. CDR1 DFQATT and CDR2 SNEGSKA come from the germline V gene (reference sequence). The sequence derives from a man between 50 and 70 years old who received an inactivated influenza vaccine. The chain is built from TRBV20-1 and TRBJ1-5; weak D call: TRBD1 (6 bases). Material: PBMCs from blood, obtained 23 months after vaccination. As DNA, the CDR3 is TGCAGTGCTAGAAGGGGAAGACAGGAAGGCAATCAGCCCCAGCATTTT. This encodes CSARRGRQEGNQPQHF.